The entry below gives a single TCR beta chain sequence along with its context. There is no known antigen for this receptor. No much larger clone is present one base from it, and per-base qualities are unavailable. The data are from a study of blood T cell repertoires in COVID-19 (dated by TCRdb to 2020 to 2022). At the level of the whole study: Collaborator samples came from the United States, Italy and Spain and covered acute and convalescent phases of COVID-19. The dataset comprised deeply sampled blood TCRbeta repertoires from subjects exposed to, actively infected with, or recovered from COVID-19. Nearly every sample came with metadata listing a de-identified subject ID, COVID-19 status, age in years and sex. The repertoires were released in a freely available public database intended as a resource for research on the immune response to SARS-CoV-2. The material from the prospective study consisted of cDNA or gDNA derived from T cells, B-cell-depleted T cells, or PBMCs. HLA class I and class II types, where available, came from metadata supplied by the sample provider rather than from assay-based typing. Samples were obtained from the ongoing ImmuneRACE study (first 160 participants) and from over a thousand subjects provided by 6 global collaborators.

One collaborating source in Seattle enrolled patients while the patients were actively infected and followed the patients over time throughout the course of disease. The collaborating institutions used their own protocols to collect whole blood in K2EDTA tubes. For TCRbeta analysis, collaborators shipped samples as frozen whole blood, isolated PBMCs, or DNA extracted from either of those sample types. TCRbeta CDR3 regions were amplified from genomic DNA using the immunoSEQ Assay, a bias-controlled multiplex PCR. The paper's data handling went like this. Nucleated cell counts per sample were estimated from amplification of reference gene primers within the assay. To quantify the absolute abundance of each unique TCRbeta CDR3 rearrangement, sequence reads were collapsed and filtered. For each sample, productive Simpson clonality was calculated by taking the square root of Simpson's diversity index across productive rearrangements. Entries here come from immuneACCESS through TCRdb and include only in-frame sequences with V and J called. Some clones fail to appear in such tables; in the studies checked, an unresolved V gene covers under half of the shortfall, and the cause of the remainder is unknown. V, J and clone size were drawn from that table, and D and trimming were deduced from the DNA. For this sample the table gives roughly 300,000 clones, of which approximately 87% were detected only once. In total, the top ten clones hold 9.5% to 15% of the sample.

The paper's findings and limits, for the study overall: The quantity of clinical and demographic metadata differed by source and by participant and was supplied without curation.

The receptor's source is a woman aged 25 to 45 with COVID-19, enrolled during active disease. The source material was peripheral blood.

The CDR3 protein: CASSRGALTDTQYF. The bases read TGTGCCAGCAGCCGTGGAGCCCTCACAGATACGCAGTATTTT. The rearrangement combines TRBV14 with TRBJ2-3; the D gene cannot be resolved reliably. From a lookup of the germline V gene, CDR1 and CDR2 are SGHDN and FVKESK. Spanning cysteine to phenylalanine, the CDR3 consists of 14 amino acids. Only the CDR3 portion is preserved as DNA: 42 bases, with reading frame beginning at the first base. V loses 4 bases of germline sequence and J loses 2 bases, and the interval between the two ends is 10 bases.